This is a list of T cell receptor beta chains from one sample in a study of vaccination and CD4 T cells after COVID-19. TCRdb called the PCR reads again in MiXCR, with one record for every CDR3 protein. The sample yields nearly 20,000 distinct CDR3 sequences, about 43% seen once. No antigen is known for these receptors. Sequencing used CD4+ T cells from blood, cultured in vitro, obtained after SARS-CoV-2 vaccination. These receptors were taken from a human donor who had recovered from COVID-19. CDR3s include the opening cysteine and the closing phenylalanine or tryptophan. Each record gives: V gene, D gene, clone size, J gene, CDR3 protein, CDR3 DNA. The D gene is left open where the match is weak. Size tells how often a clone was seen (once, few, many) or the class of an expanded clone, and some rows leave it out.

TRBV11-1,-,-,TRBJ2-3,CASSPREWLDTQYF,TGTGCCAGCAGCCCCCGCGAGTGGCTGGATACGCAGTATTTT
TRBV27,-,-,TRBJ2-7,CASSDGHPYEQYF,TGTGCCAGCAGTGACGGGCACCCCTACGAGCAGTACTTC
TRBV20-1,TRBD2,-,TRBJ2-1,CSARDRRRSSGSYNEQFF,TGCAGTGCTAGAGATCGGCGGAGGTCTAGCGGTTCCTACAATGAGCAGTTCTTC
TRBV11-2,-,-,TRBJ2-1,CASSYDRGSYNEQFF,TGTGCCAGCAGCTACGACCGGGGGTCCTACAATGAGCAGTTCTTC
TRBV20-1,TRBD2,-,TRBJ2-1,CSARVGAGTWDEQFF,TGCAGTGCTAGAGTCGGAGCGGGGACGTGGGATGAGCAGTTCTTC
TRBV20-1,TRBD1,-,TRBJ2-7,CSAPRTGISYEQYF,TGCAGTGCTCCCCGGACAGGAATCTCCTACGAGCAGTACTTC
TRBV4-1,-,-,TRBJ1-5,CASSQDGSWQPQHF,TGCGCCAGCAGCCAAGATGGGTCGTGGCAGCCCCAGCATTTT
TRBV19,-,few,TRBJ2-7,CASKGPRAHEQYF,TGTGCCAGTAAGGGACCGAGGGCCCACGAGCAGTACTTC
TRBV7-2,TRBD2,medium-sized,TRBJ2-5,CASSLITSGRGETQYF,TGTGCCAGCAGCTTAATTACTAGCGGGCGGGGGGAGACCCAGTACTTC
TRBV6-1,TRBD1,few,TRBJ1-1,CASSDGQGLNTEAFF,TGTGCCAGCAGCGATGGACAGGGCCTGAACACTGAAGCTTTCTTT
TRBV20-1,-,-,TRBJ2-7,CSARDLGPYNEQYF,TGCAGTGCTAGAGATCTGGGGCCCTACAACGAGCAGTACTTC
TRBV20-1,-,once,TRBJ2-7,CSARLAGGGYEQYF,TGCAGTGCTAGACTTGCAGGGGGGGGTTACGAGCAGTACTTC
TRBV6-2/TRBV6-3,-,-,TRBJ1-2,CASSYSSPRDGPYGYTF,TGTGCCAGCAGTTACTCCTCCCCTCGGGACGGGCCCTATGGCTACACCTTC
TRBV7-2,-,few,TRBJ2-2,CASSLTRKNTGELFF,TGTGCCAGCAGCTTAACTAGAAAGAACACCGGGGAGCTGTTTTTT
TRBV20-1,-,-,TRBJ2-7,CSASPPGQRYEQYF,TGCAGTGCTAGCCCGCCGGGCCAGCGTTACGAGCAGTACTTC
TRBV19,-,-,TRBJ1-5,CASRKGDQPQHF,TGTGCCAGTAGAAAAGGGGATCAGCCCCAGCATTTT
TRBV20-1,TRBD2,few,TRBJ2-5,CSAQASGRGETQYF,TGCAGTGCACAGGCTAGCGGGAGGGGAGAGACCCAGTACTTC
TRBV20-1,-,-,TRBJ2-7,CSANRLPGEEQYF,TGCAGTGCTAATAGACTCCCTGGGGAGGAGCAGTACTTC
TRBV7-8,TRBD1,few,TRBJ2-3,CASSLAGTGGIALRQYF,TGTGCCAGCAGCTTAGCCGGGACAGGGGGGATCGCCCTAAGGCAGTATTTT
TRBV2,TRBD1,once,TRBJ2-3,CASSGTGFSTDTQYF,TGTGCCAGCAGCGGGACAGGGTTCAGCACAGATACGCAGTATTTT
TRBV2,-,-,TRBJ1-2,CASSEYDRPTF,TGTGCCAGCAGTGAATACGACAGGCCCACCTTC
TRBV20-1,TRBD2,-,TRBJ2-7,CSARSGTSGRSYEQYF,TGCAGTGCTAGGTCCGGGACTAGCGGGAGGAGTTACGAGCAGTACTTC
TRBV20-1,-,-,TRBJ2-3,CSARDPWDTQYF,TGCAGTGCTAGAGATCCATGGGATACGCAGTATTTT
TRBV7-3,TRBD1,-,TRBJ2-3,CASSLGGTGGDTQYF,TGTGCCAGCAGCTTAGGGGGGACAGGGGGAGATACGCAGTATTTT